These 27 T cell receptor beta chains originate from one sample sequenced in a study of T cell repertoires in aging, cancer and after chemotherapy. TCR beta rearrangements were amplified from peripheral blood genomic DNA. Rearranged V-D-J TRB sequences were amplified with a mixed TRB-A/B primer pool. In TCRdb, the multiplex PCR reads were re-called with MiXCR into one record per CDR3 protein. The repertoire consists of roughly 2,500 distinct CDR3 sequences, with around 25% occurring once and the leading ten covering about 14%. Sequencing was carried out using blood. The receptor source for this set is a human donor with a solid tumor.

By proportion, this clonotype is large. The chain links TRBV19 to TRBJ2-2; 7 bases map to TRBD1. J was trimmed by 4 bases and V by 7 bases; bases with no gene match: 15. Germline CDR1 is LNHDA and CDR2 is SQIVND (reference sequence). There are 17 residues in the CDR3. CDR3 loop: CASIPIRGGQTTGELFF. CDR3 DNA sequence: TGTGCCAGTATTCCGATACGTGGGGGACAGACCACCGGGGAGCTGTTTTTT.

By share of the sample, this clonotype is medium-sized. The V call is TRBV14, the J call TRBJ2-1; D gene uncertain. CDR3 length equals 13 residues. V lost 1 base to trimming and J lost 9 bases, with 10 bases between them. Per germline, CDR1 SGHDN and CDR2 FVKESK. As DNA, the CDR3 is TGTGCCAGCAGCCAAGTTTATTTTTCTGAGCAGTTCTTC. It translates to CASSQVYFSEQFF. The full variable domain, in which reference TRBV14 and TRBJ2-1 provide the parts outside the CDR3, is EAGVTQFPSHSVIEKGQTVTLRCDPISGHDNLYWYRRVMGKEIKFLLHFVKESKQDESGMPNNRFLAERTGGTYSTLKVQPAELEDSGVYFCASSQVYFSEQFFGPGTRLTVL.

This chain uses TRBV20-1 with TRBJ2-7; D not resolved. The CDR3 consists of 14 residues. Looked up from germline, CDR1 is DFQATT and CDR2 is SNEGSKA (reference sequence). V was shortened by 6 bases and J by 5 bases, with 20 bases between the two germline ends. The CDR3 nucleotides read TGCAGTGCCACAGATTCCGGACGCAACCACGAGCAGTACTTC. It specifies CSATDSGRNHEQYF.

The chain carries TRBV20-1 and TRBJ2-7; D assignment may be TRBD1 or TRBD2 (5 bases each). Trimming left V 6 bases short and J 2 bases short, with 17 bases between. Looked up from germline, CDR1 is DFQATT and CDR2 is SNEGSKA (reference sequence). This CDR3 spans 14 amino acids. The CDR3 loop reads CSATSRWGTYEQYF. CDR3 coding DNA: TGCAGTGCCACGTCCCGGTGGGGGACCTACGAGCAGTACTTC.

This clonotype is labeled as medium-sized. The chain combines TRBV12-3 or TRBV12-4 with TRBJ2-3, with TRBD2 matching over 11 bases. CDR3 size: 16 residues. V lost 1 base and J lost 5; bases outside the gene matches: 5. The CDR3 loop reads CASSLGQLAGEDTQYF. The CDR3 DNA sequence: TGTGCCAGCAGTTTAGGGCAACTAGCGGGAGAAGATACGCAGTATTTT.

This clonotype is large within its sample. The chain has TRBV12-3 or TRBV12-4 and TRBJ2-3; TRBD2 is a possible D gene (6 bases). This CDR3 contains 14 residues. Trimming cost V 2 bases and J 6 bases, with 12 bases left between them. The CDR3 coding sequence is TGTGCCAGCAGTTTACGGGGGAGTCGGGATACGCAGTATTTT. Protein: CASSLRGSRDTQYF.

This clonotype is medium-sized by share. The chain links TRBV12-3 or TRBV12-4 to TRBJ2-7; TRBD1 matches 12 bases. The CDR3 runs 15 residues. The V gene end was trimmed by 3 bases and the J gene end by 5 bases; junction bases not matched to a gene: 5. The CDR3 coding sequence is TGTGCCAGCAGTTTGGGACAGGGGGCGCACGACGAGCAGTACTTC. Protein: CASSLGQGAHDEQYF.

This clonotype is medium-sized (0.01 to 0.1%). One end of the junction fails to match germline, which may point to a read error. The V and J genes are TRBV5-6 and TRBJ1-6; 7 nucleotides line up with TRBD1. CDR1 is SGHDT, CDR2 YYEEEE, per germline. There are 15 residues in the CDR3. CDR3 protein: CASSLWDRFNLPLHF. CDR3 bases: TGTGCCAGCAGCCTTTGGGACAGATTTAATTTACCCCTCCACTTT.

This rearrangement joins TRBV28 to TRBJ2-7; D gene unclear. This CDR3 is built from 14 residues. Germline values: CDR1 MDHEN, CDR2 SYDVKM. Trimming took 3 bases from V and 0 from J, leaving 9 bases between them. The CDR3 loop reads CASSFPDGSYEQYF. The CDR3 DNA reads as TGTGCCAGCAGTTTCCCGGACGGCTCCTACGAGCAGTACTTC.

This clonotype is deemed medium-sized. The chain uses TRBV6-5 and TRBJ2-7, with a tentative D call TRBD1 (5 bases). This CDR3 is 15 amino acids long. Trimming took off 0 bases at V and 0 bases at J, with 9 bases between the two ends. CDR1 is MNHEY and CDR2 is SVGAGI in the germline V gene. The CDR3: CASSYSYTGSYEQYF. The DNA of the CDR3 is TGTGCCAGCAGTTACTCCTATACAGGCTCCTACGAGCAGTACTTC.

CDR3 coding DNA: TGCAGTGCCACTGCAGGGTTCCTGGTGGAGCAGTACTTC. Protein: CSATAGFLVEQYF. This chain joins TRBV20-1 and TRBJ2-7, with TRBD1 as a possible D gene (5 bases). CDR1 and CDR2 (germline): DFQATT, SNEGSKA (reference sequence). The germline V and J ends were trimmed by 6 bases and 7 bases, with 19 bases remaining between them. CDR3 size: 13 residues.

This clonotype is medium-sized in the sample. This rearrangement joins TRBV30 to TRBJ1-1, with TRBD1 as a possible D gene (5 bases). Germline values: CDR1 GTSNPN, CDR2 SVGIG (reference sequence). The CDR3 contains 13 residues. Trimming pared 4 bases from V and 1 base from J, leaving 10 bases between. For the CDR3, the DNA is TGTGCCTGGAATATCGACAGGAACACTGAAGCTTTCTTT. Translating gives CAWNIDRNTEAFF.

V is TRBV7-9 and J is TRBJ1-5; D may be TRBD1 (6 bases). Germline CDR1 SEHNR, CDR2 FQNEAQ (reference sequence). With 2 bases removed from V and 0 bases from J, the gap between germline ends came to 11 bases. The CDR3 contains 16 residues. CDR3 in amino acids: CASSLSGQTSNQPQHF. In nucleotides, the CDR3 is TGTGCCAGCAGCTTATCCGGACAGACTAGCAATCAGCCCCAGCATTTT.

This clonotype is large. The chain uses TRBV29-1 and TRBJ2-6, with 7 bases identical to TRBD2. Per the germline V gene, CDR1 is SQVTM and CDR2 is ANQGSEA. V was pared by 7 bases and J by 0 bases, with 3 bases of the junction left unmatched. The CDR3 has 14 amino acids. In nucleotides, the CDR3 is TGCAGCGCCAGGACTAGCTCTGGGGCCAACGTCCTGACTTTC. It is translated as CSARTSSGANVLTF.

Judged by abundance, this clonotype is medium-sized (0.01 to 0.1%). The chain combines TRBV27 with TRBJ1-1; D remains unclear. V gave up 0 bases and J gave up 4 bases, with 6 bases separating them. CDR1 is MNHEY, CDR2 SMNVEV, per germline (reference sequence). CDR3 length: 13 residues. The CDR3 is CASSLSGRTEAFF. For the CDR3, the DNA is TGTGCCAGCAGTTTATCAGGGCGCACTGAAGCTTTCTTT.

This clonotype is classed as large. This chain joins TRBV27 and TRBJ2-7; D call uncertain. Germline CDR1 is MNHEY and CDR2 is SMNVEV (reference sequence). The CDR3 totals 14 residues. V shed 3 bases and J shed 1 base, with 10 bases lying between them. CDR3 in amino acids: CASSFKFTSYEQYF. CDR3 nucleotides: TGTGCCAGCAGTTTCAAGTTTACTTCCTACGAGCAGTACTTC.

By sample fraction, this clonotype is medium-sized (0.01 to 0.1%). The chain's CDR3 is CASSPDRAAYEQYF. Written as DNA, the CDR3 is TGTGCCAGTAGCCCGGACAGAGCCGCCTACGAGCAGTACTTC. The chain has TRBV19 and TRBJ2-7, with a possible D match to TRBD1 (6 bases). The CDR3 has 14 amino acids. Per the germline V gene, CDR1 is LNHDA and CDR2 is SQIVND (reference sequence). V was shortened by 6 bases and J by 2 bases, with 14 bases between the two germline ends.

This chain links TRBV7-2 with TRBJ2-1; 9 nucleotides agree with TRBD2. Germline V CDR1 and CDR2: SGHTA, FQGNSA. The CDR3 extends over 17 amino acids. The trim removed 1 base at V and 13 bases at J, leaving 17 bases unmatched. As DNA, the CDR3 is TGTGCCAGCAGCTTAGGTACCGGGACTAGCATAATTAGTGATCAGTTCTTC. This codes for CASSLGTGTSIISDQFF. Filled out from reference TRBV7-2 and TRBJ2-1, the complete variable domain reads GAGVSQSPSNKVTEKGKDVELRCDPISGHTALYWYRQSLGQGLEFLIYFQGNSAPDKSGLPSDRFSAERTGGSVSTLTIQRTQQEDSAVYLCASSLGTGTSIISDQFFGPGTRLTVL.

This clonotype is medium-sized within its sample. This chain links TRBV27 with TRBJ2-2; 9 bases are a match to TRBD1. The V and J ends lost 8 bases and 8 bases, in that order; junction bases with no gene match: 15. Germline V gene lookup returns CDR1 MNHEY and CDR2 SMNVEV (reference sequence). The CDR3 consists of 16 residues. CDR3 loop: CASSNPPTGGKGELFF. As DNA, the CDR3 is TGTGCCAGCTCCAATCCCCCCACAGGGGGCAAGGGGGAGCTGTTTTTT.

This clonotype was counted only a few times. The rearrangement joins TRBV11-2 to TRBJ2-3; 11 bases agree with TRBD1. The V gene end was trimmed by 5 bases and the J gene end by 5 bases; junction bases not matched to a gene: 9. CDR1 and CDR2 (germline): SGHAT, FQNNGV. CDR3 length equals 16 residues. CDR3 bases: TGTGCCAGCAGCGGAGCTCGGACAGGGGGCAGAGATACGCAGTATTTT. Translation gives CASSGARTGGRDTQYF.

This clonotype was observed a few times. The CDR3 sequence: CASSFSTFSPGLNTEAFF. The CDR3 DNA is TGTGCCAGCAGCTTCAGCACATTTAGCCCGGGGCTGAACACTGAAGCTTTCTTT. The chain recombines TRBV11-2 with TRBJ1-1, with a weak D call TRBD1 (5 bases). This CDR3 region has 18 residues. Trimming pared 3 bases from V and 0 bases from J, leaving 20 bases between. CDR1 and CDR2 from the germline V gene are SGHAT and FQNNGV.

This clonotype is medium-sized. The genes are TRBV7-6 and TRBJ1-4; maybe TRBD1 (6 bases). Germline V CDR1 and CDR2: SGHVS, FNYEAQ. Trimming cost V 5 bases and J 5 bases, with 15 bases left between them. This CDR3 has 15 residues. This CDR3 is CASSRTGAHNEKLFF. CDR3 DNA: TGTGCCAGCAGCCGAACGGGGGCCCACAATGAAAAACTGTTTTTT.

The chain carries TRBV6-2 or TRBV6-3 and TRBJ2-1, with 12 bases fitting TRBD2. The length of the CDR3 is 14 residues. V gave up 5 bases and J gave up 8 bases; unmatched junction bases: 4. Germline V gene data show CDR1 as MNHEY and CDR2 as SVGEGT. Here the CDR3 reads CASSLLAGGHEQFF. In nucleotides, the CDR3 is TGTGCCAGCAGTCTACTAGCGGGAGGTCATGAGCAGTTCTTC.

This clonotype is termed large. The V call is TRBV29-1, the J call TRBJ2-1, with 11 bases aligning to TRBD2. With V trimmed by 7 bases and J by 5 bases, 4 bases remained unmatched. Germline V gives CDR1 SQVTM, CDR2 ANQGSEA. The CDR3 has 13 residues. CDR3 loop: CSASGRQDNEQFF. CDR3 nucleotides: TGCAGCGCTAGCGGGAGGCAAGACAATGAGCAGTTCTTC.

CDR3 protein: CASSSAGPIDEQFF. The DNA for the CDR3 is TGTGCCAGCAGTTCAGCGGGGCCGATCGATGAGCAGTTCTTC. The rearrangement joins TRBV6-5 to TRBJ2-1; 7 bases agree with TRBD2. CDR1 and CDR2 from the germline V gene are MNHEY and SVGAGI. CDR3 size: 14 residues. The V segment lost 4 bases and the J segment 8 bases; nucleotides outside the gene matches: 8.

This clonotype was observed a handful of times. The chain has TRBV20-1 and TRBJ2-1; 11 bases line up with TRBD2. Germline V lookup: CDR1 DFQATT, CDR2 SNEGSKA (reference sequence). The CDR3 totals 19 residues. With 2 bases clipped from V and 0 bases from J, the junction kept 12 bases outside the gene matches. CDR3 sequence reads: CSARIPSGTSGPSYNEQFF. Written as DNA, the CDR3 is TGCAGTGCTAGAATACCATCCGGGACTAGCGGACCCTCCTACAATGAGCAGTTCTTC.

This clonotype counts as large (0.1 to 1%). V gene TRBV18 combines with J gene TRBJ2-3; 11 bases fit TRBD2. From germline, CDR1 is KGHSH and CDR2 LQKENI. There are 17 residues in the CDR3. V lost 3 bases, J lost 4 bases, and 9 bases stayed unmatched. The CDR3 is CASSPGMGLADSDTQYF. The CDR3 DNA reads TGTGCCAGCTCACCGGGCATGGGACTAGCGGATTCAGATACGCAGTATTTT.